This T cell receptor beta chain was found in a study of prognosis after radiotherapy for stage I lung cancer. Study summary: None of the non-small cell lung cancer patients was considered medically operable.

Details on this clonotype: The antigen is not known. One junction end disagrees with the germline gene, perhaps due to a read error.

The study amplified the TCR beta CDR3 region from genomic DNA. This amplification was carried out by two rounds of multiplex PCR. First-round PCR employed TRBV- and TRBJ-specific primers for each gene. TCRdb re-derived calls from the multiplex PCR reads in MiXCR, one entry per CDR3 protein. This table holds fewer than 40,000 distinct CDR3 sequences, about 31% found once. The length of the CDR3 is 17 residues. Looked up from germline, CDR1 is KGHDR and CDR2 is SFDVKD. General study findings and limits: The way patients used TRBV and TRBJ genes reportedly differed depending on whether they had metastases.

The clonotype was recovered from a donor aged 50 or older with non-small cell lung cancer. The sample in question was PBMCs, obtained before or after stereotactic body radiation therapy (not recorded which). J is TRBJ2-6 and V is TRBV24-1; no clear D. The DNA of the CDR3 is TGTGTCACCGCCCCGCGACACACGTACTCTGGGGCCAACGTCCTGACTTTC. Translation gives CVTAPRHTYSGANVLTF.